A selection of T cell receptor beta chains follows, all from one sample in a study of cytomegalovirus exposure and HLA in healthy donors. Assay: immunoSEQ multiplex PCR; the TCRdb copy retains only in-frame clones and omits some. The table shows approximately 150,000 clones, with about nine tenths occurring only once. The specimen was PBMCs. All receptors derive from a man younger than 35 in good health and CMV-seropositive. Both conserved end residues are part of each CDR3. A D gene is named only where the DNA matches it firmly. Rows give clone size only sometimes, using once, few, many, or a class for an expanded clone.

j_gene	d_gene	v_gene	abundance	CDR3aa	CDR3nt
TRBJ1-5	TRBD1	TRBV7-2	.	CASSWTGLNQPQHF	TGTGCCAGCAGCTGGACAGGGTTAAATCAGCCCCAGCATTTT
TRBJ1-4	TRBD1	TRBV27	.	CASSPRDRTTNEKLFF	TGTGCCAGCAGTCCAAGGGACAGAACAACTAATGAAAAACTGTTTTTT
TRBJ2-7	.	TRBV7-2	once	CASSLVFGGQSYEQYF	TGTGCCAGCAGCTTGGTGTTCGGGGGGCAGTCCTACGAGCAGTACTTC
TRBJ2-1	.	TRBV5-1	.	CASMAPTYNEQFF	TGCGCCAGCATGGCACCGACCTACAATGAGCAGTTCTTC
TRBJ1-1	.	TRBV18	.	CASSQGQNTEAFF	TGTGCCAGCTCACAGGGACAGAACACTGAAGCTTTCTTT
TRBJ2-2	.	TRBV13	.	CASSFRGGSTGELFF	TGTGCCAGCAGCTTCAGGGGTGGATCCACCGGGGAGCTGTTTTTT
TRBJ2-7	.	TRBV7-8	.	CASSPNAGFNYEQYF	TGTGCCAGCAGCCCTAACGCGGGTTTCAATTACGAGCAGTACTTC
TRBJ1-2	TRBD1	TRBV6-4	.	CASSDPPTGKYGYTF	TGTGCCAGCAGTGACCCTCCGACAGGGAAATATGGCTACACCTTC
TRBJ2-3	TRBD1	TRBV2	.	CASRGGDRETTDTQYF	TGTGCCAGCAGGGGGGGGGACAGGGAAACGACAGATACGCAGTATTTT
TRBJ1-2	.	TRBV4-1	few	CASILAPGGDYGYTF	TGCGCCAGCATCCTCGCCCCTGGAGGGGACTATGGCTACACCTTC
TRBJ1-1	.	TRBV5-1	.	CASKNRNTEAFF	TGCGCCAGCAAAAACAGGAACACTGAAGCTTTCTTT
TRBJ1-5	.	TRBV19	.	CASSIGLLQGSLGVGNQPQHF	TGTGCCAGTAGTATAGGTCTTCTACAGGGATCTCTCGGGGTTGGCAATCAGCCCCAGCATTTT
TRBJ1-1	.	TRBV5-1	.	CASSLERNTEAFF	TGCGCCAGCAGCTTGGAGCGGAACACTGAAGCTTTCTTT
TRBJ2-7	.	TRBV19	.	CASSMGGTAYEQYF	TGTGCCAGTAGTATGGGAGGTACGGCCTACGAGCAGTACTTC
TRBJ2-2	TRBD1	TRBV28	.	CASRRQGLILYTGELFF	TGTGCCAGCAGGAGACAGGGGCTTATCTTGTACACCGGGGAGCTGTTTTTT
TRBJ1-1	.	TRBV6-5	.	CASSERTVNTEAFF	TGTGCCAGCAGCGAACGTACGGTGAACACTGAAGCTTTCTTT
TRBJ2-5	.	TRBV5-4	once	CASSSGLQETQYF	TGTGCCAGCAGCTCGGGACTCCAAGAGACCCAGTACTTC
TRBJ2-7	.	TRBV19	.	CATKQGHEQYF	TGTGCCACCAAACAGGGCCACGAGCAGTACTTC